What follows are 25 T cell receptor beta chains derived from one specimen sequenced in a study of shared clonotypes between healthy human individuals. Profiling relied on immunoSEQ multiplex PCR, and the TCRdb table lists in-frame clones only, not all of them. The table lists over 2 million clones, 85% to 95% of them singletons. Sequencing used naive CD4+ T cells sorted from blood. The subset is: CD45RA+ positively selected. The source of these receptors is a man younger than 35 in good health.

The gene calls are TRBV10-1 and TRBJ1-2; the D is unclear. Germline V CDR1 and CDR2: WNHNN, SYGVQD (reference sequence). Trimming took 7 bases from V and 3 from J, leaving 18 bases between them. The CDR3 loop spans 15 amino acids. Here the CDR3 reads CASTRGSSLHYGYTF. CDR3 nucleotides: TGCGCCAGCACCCGCGGGTCCTCGCTTCACTATGGCTACACCTTC.

A note on this clone: The identical CDR3 is also encoded by other nucleotide sequences in the sample. The V gene is TRBV30, the J gene TRBJ1-5; D unresolved. In germline, CDR1 is GTSNPN, CDR2 SVGIG (reference sequence). V was pared by 0 bases and J by 5 bases, with 8 bases between. This CDR3 region has 13 residues. The CDR3 DNA reads TGTGCCTGGAGTGTAACCGGTGATCAGCCCCAGCATTTT. This translates into CAWSVTGDQPQHF.

About this clone: This same CDR3 is encoded by further DNA sequences in the sample. The rearrangement links TRBV7-2 to TRBJ2-1, with 12 bases identical to TRBD2. The J segment lost 5 bases and the V segment lost 0 bases, leaving 5 bases of the junction unmatched. Germline V CDR1 and CDR2: SGHTA, FQGNSA. The CDR3 spans 17 residues. CDR3 loop: CASSLAGTSGSNNEQFF. The CDR3 DNA reads TGTGCCAGCAGCTTAGCGGGGACTAGCGGGTCGAACAATGAGCAGTTCTTC.

The CDR3 nucleotides read TGTGCCAGCAGTTCACCCCGTTTGGGAAACACTGAAGCTTTCTTT. Its protein is CASSSPRLGNTEAFF. The rearrangement uses TRBV6-5 and TRBJ1-1; unclear D gene. The CDR3 consists of 15 residues. Between the trimmed V and J ends, which lost 4 bases and 2 bases, there was a span of 14 bases. The germline V gene has CDR1 MNHEY and CDR2 SVGAGI.

V and J are TRBV7-9 and TRBJ2-3; 11 bases line up with TRBD2. With 3 bases clipped from V and 2 bases from J, the junction kept 4 bases outside the gene matches. CDR1 SEHNR and CDR2 FQNEAQ come from the germline V gene (reference sequence). The length of the CDR3 is 16 residues. CDR3 bases: TGTGCCAGCAGCTTGACTAGCGGGATGGTCACAGATACGCAGTATTTT. Translation gives CASSLTSGMVTDTQYF.

The chain employs TRBV7-2 and TRBJ2-3; tentatively, D is TRBD2 (5 bases). The CDR3 totals 15 residues. Germline CDR1 reads SGHTA; CDR2 reads FQGNSA. V lost 0 bases and J lost 6, with 13 bases in between. CDR3 DNA sequence: TGTGCCAGCAGCTTAGCCCTCCATACGGGGGATACGCAGTATTTT. The encoded protein is CASSLALHTGDTQYF.

V usage is TRBV2 and J usage is TRBJ2-1, with D possibly called TRBD1 or TRBD2 (5 bases each). The CDR3 length is 18 residues. Trimming left V 2 bases short and J 1 base short, with 18 bases between. The germline V gene encodes CDR1 SNHLY and CDR2 FYNNEI. CDR3 sequence reads: CASSELRFGTGSYNEQFF. The CDR3 DNA follows: TGTGCCAGCAGTGAATTAAGATTCGGGACGGGTTCCTACAATGAGCAGTTCTTC.

This clone appeared a single time. CDR3 sequence reads: CASKTGQGHNQPQHF. Written as DNA, the CDR3 is TGTGCCAGCAAGACGGGACAGGGCCACAATCAGCCCCAGCATTTT. The V gene is TRBV28, the J gene TRBJ1-5, with TRBD1 matching 9 bases. The CDR3 contains 15 residues. The germline V gene has CDR1 MDHEN and CDR2 SYDVKM. The V segment lost 7 bases and the J segment 3 bases; nucleotides outside the gene matches: 7.

This clone has only one observation. Other nucleotide sequences in the sample specify the same CDR3. The V call is TRBV4-1, the J call TRBJ2-7; 11 bases are a match to TRBD2. Trimming cost V 1 base and J 6 bases; bases outside gene matches: 2. CDR1 is MGHRA and CDR2 is YSYEKL in the germline V gene. The CDR3 is 14 residues long. The CDR3 protein is CASSQVLAGGEQYF. The CDR3 DNA reads TGCGCCAGCAGCCAAGTTCTAGCGGGAGGCGAGCAGTACTTC.

The genes are TRBV6-6 and TRBJ1-6; D perhaps matches TRBD1 (6 bases). Looked up from germline, CDR1 is MNHNY and CDR2 is SVGAGI (reference sequence). CDR3 length: 14 amino acids. Deletions cut 6 bases from V and 9 bases from J, with 15 bases between. The CDR3 DNA is TGTGCCAGCAGCTTAACAGGGTTGACTTCACCCCTCCACTTT. It specifies CASSLTGLTSPLHF.

The chain links TRBV30 to TRBJ2-3; D call uncertain. V was pared by 4 bases and J by 0 bases, with 20 bases between. The CDR3 is made up of 17 amino acids. Germline-derived CDR1 and CDR2 are GTSNPN and SVGIG (reference sequence). The CDR3 DNA reads as TGTGCCTGGATCCCGAGTCGAGGCCCTCTCAGCACAGATACGCAGTATTTT. This gives the protein CAWIPSRGPLSTDTQYF.

The rearrangement uses TRBV7-2 and TRBJ2-7, with TRBD1 matching over 9 bases. Germline V gene data show CDR1 as SGHTA and CDR2 as FQGNSA. V lost 10 bases, J lost 6 bases, and 10 bases stayed unmatched. The CDR3 loop spans 13 amino acids. CDR3: CATATQGAGEQYF. In DNA form, the CDR3 reads TGTGCCACTGCGACACAGGGGGCGGGCGAGCAGTACTTC.

The rearrangement links TRBV7-9 to TRBJ2-1, with TRBD2 matching 8 bases. The V segment lost 0 bases and the J segment 2 bases; nucleotides outside the gene matches: 6. This CDR3 contains 17 residues. Germline CDR1 reads SEHNR; CDR2 reads FQNEAQ (reference sequence). CDR3 region: CASSLAPSGRPYNEQFF. CDR3 DNA sequence: TGTGCCAGCAGCTTAGCGCCTAGCGGGCGCCCCTACAATGAGCAGTTCTTC.

The rearrangement uses TRBV15 and TRBJ1-4, with D tentatively TRBD1 (5 bases). V was pared by 1 base and J by 16 bases, with 22 bases between. The CDR3 extends over 15 amino acids. Germline V lookup: CDR1 LNHNV, CDR2 YYDKDF (reference sequence). This chain's CDR3 is CATSRAQFGGEDQFF. For the CDR3, the DNA is TGTGCCACCAGCAGAGCACAATTTGGGGGGGAGGACCAGTTTTTT. Filled out from reference TRBV15 and TRBJ1-4, the complete variable domain reads DAMVIQNPRYQVTQFGKPVTLSCSQTLNHNVMYWYQQKSSQAPKLLFHYYDKDFNNEADTPDNFQSRRPNTSFCFLDIRSPGLGDTAMYLCATSRAQFGGEDQFFGSGTQLSVL.

The chain has TRBV30 and TRBJ2-7, with TRBD1 matching over 9 bases. The CDR3 totals 12 residues. Germline-derived CDR1 and CDR2 are GTSNPN and SVGIG (reference sequence). The trim removed 4 bases at V and 7 bases at J, leaving 5 bases unmatched. The CDR3 loop is CAWTGTGWEQYF. The CDR3 DNA reads as TGTGCCTGGACCGGGACAGGGTGGGAGCAGTACTTC.

To note about this clone: The junction shows a germline mismatch at one end, possibly a read error. V gene TRBV6-1 combines with J gene TRBJ2-7, with D perhaps matching TRBD1 or TRBD2 (5 bases each). Germline V gene data show CDR1 as MNHNS and CDR2 as SASEGT. The CDR3 runs 12 residues. This CDR3 is CASSEEVGQTIF. In nucleotides, the CDR3 is TGTGCCAGCAGTGAAGAAGTGGGGCAGACTATCTTC.

About this clone: Other DNA sequences within the sample encode an identical CDR3. The genes are TRBV2 and TRBJ2-5; D unresolved. With 4 bases removed from V and 3 bases from J, the gap between germline ends came to 6 bases. The CDR3 runs 12 residues. Looked up from germline, CDR1 is SNHLY and CDR2 is FYNNEI. CDR3 bases: TGTGCCAGCAGTGTAACAGAAGAGACCCAGTACTTC. Translated, it gives CASSVTEETQYF.

V gene TRBV7-2 combines with J gene TRBJ2-5; 8 positions match TRBD1. The CDR3 has 14 residues. Germline V gene data show CDR1 as SGHTA and CDR2 as FQGNSA. Trimming removed 4 bases from V and 5 bases from J; junction bases left unmatched: 6. The CDR3 protein is CASSSTGGRETQYF. The CDR3 DNA sequence: TGTGCCAGCAGCTCTACAGGGGGGAGGGAGACCCAGTACTTC. The full variable domain, with the rest looked up from reference TRBV7-2 and TRBJ2-5, is GAGVSQSPSNKVTEKGKDVELRCDPISGHTALYWYRQSLGQGLEFLIYFQGNSAPDKSGLPSDRFSAERTGGSVSTLTIQRTQQEDSAVYLCASSSTGGRETQYFGPGTRLLVL.

The chain has TRBV10-3 and TRBJ1-1; D might be TRBD1 (6 bases). The CDR3 is made up of 14 amino acids. The V and J ends lost 10 bases and 1 base respectively, with 16 bases between them. CDR1 is ENHRY and CDR2 is SYGVKD in the germline V gene. DNA for the CDR3: TGTGCCACCCTCCCCGGGACAAGGAACACTGAAGCTTTCTTT. It encodes CATLPGTRNTEAFF.

The J gene is TRBJ1-4, the V gene TRBV18; D uncertain. Germline CDR1 KGHSH, CDR2 LQKENI. The CDR3 runs to 14 residues. Trimming took off 3 bases at V and 6 bases at J, with 11 bases between the two ends. The CDR3 nucleotides read TGTGCCAGCTCACCGGACCAGATTTATGAAAAACTGTTTTTT. This codes for CASSPDQIYEKLFF.

The gene calls are TRBV5-4 and TRBJ2-5; D might be TRBD1 or TRBD2, each matching 6 bases. V lost 7 bases, J lost 2 bases, and 15 bases lay in between. The CDR3 length is 14 residues. Germline loops: CDR1 SGHNT, CDR2 YYREEE (reference sequence). The CDR3 protein is CASGQGGLQETQYF. Written as DNA, the CDR3 is TGTGCCAGCGGTCAAGGGGGGCTACAAGAGACCCAGTACTTC. The full variable domain, its missing parts supplied by reference TRBV5-4 and TRBJ2-5, is ETGVTQSPTHLIKTRGQQVTLRCSSQSGHNTVSWYQQALGQGPQFIFQYYREEENGRGNFPPRFSGLQFPNYSSELNVNALELDDSALYLCASGQGGLQETQYFGPGTRLLVL.

The chain carries TRBV4-1 and TRBJ2-1, with TRBD2 identical over 10 bases. Germline CDR1 reads MGHRA; CDR2 reads YSYEKL. J lost 4 bases, V lost 7 bases, and 19 bases had no gene match. The CDR3 runs to 19 residues. CDR3 loop: CASTFRGLAEGLAYNEQFF. CDR3 DNA sequence: TGCGCCAGCACCTTCCGAGGACTAGCGGAGGGGTTAGCATACAATGAGCAGTTCTTC.

As concerns this clone: A single base separates this from a much larger clone, so it may be a read error. No conserved phenylalanine or tryptophan is present at the end of the CDR3, so a read error is the likely explanation. The DNA is omitted, as the CDR3 cannot be located on it reliably, and the CDR3 follows TCRdb's listing. At the DNA level, this CDR3 is encoded by other sequences in the same sample as well. The J gene is TRBJ2-7, the V gene TRBV2. Both ends counted, the CDR3 spans 11 residues. Germline CDR1 is SNHLY and CDR2 is FYNNEI. The chain's CDR3 is CASSVSLDAGL.

About this clone itself: Other DNA sequences in this specimen translate into the identical CDR3. The V and J genes are TRBV7-9 and TRBJ2-5; D is unresolved. Between the trimmed V and J ends, which lost 1 base and 2 bases, there was a span of 8 bases. The CDR3 spans 14 residues. Germline lookup yields CDR1 SEHNR and CDR2 FQNEAQ (reference sequence). This chain's CDR3 is CASSLVRVQETQYF. The CDR3, as DNA: TGTGCCAGCAGCTTAGTCCGGGTACAAGAGACCCAGTACTTC.

V is TRBV7-2 and J is TRBJ2-3, with no clear D. The germline CDR1 and CDR2 sequences are SGHTA and FQGNSA. The CDR3 contains 11 residues. The V gene lost 3 bases and the J gene lost 5 bases, with 3 bases spanning the gap. CDR3 loop: CASSFIDTQYF. The CDR3 DNA is TGTGCCAGCAGCTTTATAGATACGCAGTATTTT.